The 4 T cell receptor beta chains given below trace back to one sample, sequenced in a study of T cell repertoires in cytomegalovirus infection. One entry per CDR3 protein results from TCRdb running MiXCR on the reads. This table has about 220,000 distinct CDR3 sequences, 35% to 45% appearing once. Their antigen targets remain unknown. Sequencing used CD8+ T cells from cultured PBMCs, obtained from culture after CMV antigen stimulation. These receptor sequences come from a human donor in good health (CMV status not recorded). Some clones in this sample may be carry-over from other donors' samples.

This clonotype occurred a few times. The rearrangement joins TRBV7-2 to TRBJ1-6; TRBD1 might be the D (5 bases). Trimming shortened V by 6 bases and J by 6 bases, and 6 bases separated the two germline ends. This CDR3 is built from 12 residues. Germline CDR1 reads SGHTA; CDR2 reads FQGNSA. The CDR3 DNA reads TGTGCCAGCAGGACAGTTAATTCACCCCTCCACTTT. Translated: CASRTVNSPLHF.

The chain employs TRBV28 and TRBJ1-1, with D uncertain. Germline loops: CDR1 MDHEN, CDR2 SYDVKM. The CDR3 contains 11 residues. Trimming stripped 6 bases from V and 2 bases from J, with 4 bases between. The CDR3 region has the DNA TGTGCCAGCAGGTATAACACTGAAGCTTTCTTT. This encodes CASRYNTEAFF.

The rearrangement uses TRBV27 and TRBJ2-5; D gene uncertain. Germline V gives CDR1 MNHEY, CDR2 SMNVEV (reference sequence). The CDR3 covers 11 residues. V lost 8 bases and J 4 bases, leaving 8 bases between the germline ends. The DNA of the CDR3 is TGTGCCAGCGTAGAAGGAGAGACCCAGTACTTC. Amino acid sequence: CASVEGETQYF.

The rearrangement joins TRBV27 to TRBJ2-2; weak D call: TRBD2 (7 bases). Deletions cut 5 bases from V and 4 bases from J, with 17 bases between. Germline values: CDR1 MNHEY, CDR2 SMNVEV (reference sequence). The CDR3 runs 16 residues. The CDR3 DNA is TGTGCCAGCAGTCAAAACGGGGGGCTTAGCACCGGGGAGCTGTTTTTT. It translates to CASSQNGGLSTGELFF.